The clone carrying this T cell receptor (beta chain) was picked up many times. Its antigen is as yet unknown. The investigators reverse transcribed all of the isolated RNA, so they sequenced expressed TCRB transcripts. Assay: immunoSEQ multiplex PCR; the TCRdb copy retains only in-frame clones and omits some. The sample includes about 240,000 clones, 25% to 30% of them seen just once. These data belong to a study of beta chain features in type 1 diabetes. General study findings and limits: Across patients, naive, central memory and Treg TCRB repertoires exhibited apparently greater similarity than was observed across healthy donors. Among patients with Type 1 diabetes, TCRB CDR3s were moderately but significantly shorter in every one of the four CD4+ subsets.

The sequencing input was central memory CD4+ T cells from blood. The clonotype was recovered from a young man in good health.

In DNA, the CDR3 is TGTGCCAGCAGCATCTCAGCGGGAGGCGGGAAGACCCAGTACTTC. Residues: CASSISAGGGKTQYF. This chain links TRBV11-2 with TRBJ2-5; 9 bases map to TRBD2. The length of the CDR3 is 15 residues. V shed 5 bases, J shed 6 bases, and the junction held 10 bases outside the gene matches. CDR1 is SGHAT and CDR2 is FQNNGV in the germline V gene.